This T cell receptor (beta chain) was sequenced during a study of blood T cell repertoires in COVID-19. About the research overall: Sources were T cells, B-cell-depleted T cells, or PBMCs; the material itself was cDNA or gDNA.

Enrolment of Seattle patients took place during active infection, and they were followed longitudinally. Method: immunoSEQ multiplex PCR; TCRdb's copy keeps in-frame clones and lacks some. The sample records hundreds of thousands of clones, more than 70% being singletons. Germline CDR1 SGHRS, CDR2 YFSETQ. CDR3 size: 16 residues. After removal of 4 bases from V and 0 bases from J, the junction contained 7 bases not matched to a gene. This TCR was recovered from a woman aged 55 to 70 with COVID-19, enrolled during active disease. This chain uses TRBV5-1 with TRBJ2-1; 7 positions agree with TRBD1. The specimen sequenced was peripheral blood. CDR3 coding DNA: TGCGCCAGCAGCCACATGACAGGGACCTCCTACAATGAGCAGTTCTTC. Its protein product is CASSHMTGTSYNEQFF.